The T cell receptor beta chain under discussion was sequenced for a study of cytomegalovirus exposure and HLA in healthy donors. V was trimmed by 5 bases and J by 8 bases, leaving 9 bases between them. Germline values: CDR1 SGHAT, CDR2 FQNNGV. This CDR3 region has 12 residues. PCR involved 60 Vbeta and 13 Jbeta primers. Sequencing used immunoSEQ multiplex PCR; TCRdb keeps in-frame clones, though not all of them. This listing includes 150,000 or so clones. The V gene is TRBV11-2, the J gene TRBJ2-2; TRBD1 is a possible D gene (5 bases). The sample taken for sequencing was PBMCs. The clonotype was recovered from a woman aged 18-35 years in good health and CMV-seronegative. CDR3 protein: CASSRREGELFF. The CDR3 bases are TGTGCCAGCAGCCGCAGGGAAGGGGAGCTGTTTTTT.